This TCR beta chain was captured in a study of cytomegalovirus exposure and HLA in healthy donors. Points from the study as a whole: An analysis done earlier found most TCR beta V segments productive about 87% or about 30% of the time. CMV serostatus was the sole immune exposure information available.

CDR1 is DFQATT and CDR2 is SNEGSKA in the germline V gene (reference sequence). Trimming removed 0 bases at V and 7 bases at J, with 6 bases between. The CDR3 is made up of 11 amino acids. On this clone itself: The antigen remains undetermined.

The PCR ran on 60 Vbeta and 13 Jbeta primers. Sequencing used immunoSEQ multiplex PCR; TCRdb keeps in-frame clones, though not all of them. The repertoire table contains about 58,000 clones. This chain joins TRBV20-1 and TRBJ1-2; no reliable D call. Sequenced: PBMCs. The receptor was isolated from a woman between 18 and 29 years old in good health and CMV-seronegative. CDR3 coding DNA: TGCAGTGCTAGAGACCCCATTGGCTACACCTTC. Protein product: CSARDPIGYTF.